This TCR beta chain comes out of a study of technical replicates of blood from a handful of donors. Germline loops: CDR1 MGHRA, CDR2 YSYEKL. V was trimmed by 1 base and J by 0 bases, leaving 6 bases between them. The CDR3 is made up of 14 amino acids. Only in-frame clones appear in the TCRdb table, and some are missing; sequencing was by immunoSEQ multiplex PCR. Altogether tens of thousands of clones are present, roughly 94% being singletons, with the ten largest covering 0.2% to 0.3%. Sequenced material: T cells isolated from PBMCs. The clonotype comes from a human donor in good health. The chain recombines TRBV4-1 with TRBJ1-2, with D uncertain. For the CDR3, the DNA is TGCGCCAGCAGCCAAGTCGGGACTAACTATGGCTACACCTTC. It codes for CASSQVGTNYGYTF.